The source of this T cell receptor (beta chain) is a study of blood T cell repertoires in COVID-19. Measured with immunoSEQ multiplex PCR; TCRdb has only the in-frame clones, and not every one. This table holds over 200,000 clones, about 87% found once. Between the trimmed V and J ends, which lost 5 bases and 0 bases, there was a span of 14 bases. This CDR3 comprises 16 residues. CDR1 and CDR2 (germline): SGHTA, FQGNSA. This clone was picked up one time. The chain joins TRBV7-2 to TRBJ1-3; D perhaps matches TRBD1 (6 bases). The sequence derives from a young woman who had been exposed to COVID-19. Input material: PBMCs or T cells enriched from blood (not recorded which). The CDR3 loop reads CASSPVVTGSGNTIYF. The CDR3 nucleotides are TGTGCCAGCAGCCCCGTCGTGACAGGCTCTGGAAACACCATATATTTT. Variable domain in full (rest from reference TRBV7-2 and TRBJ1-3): GAGVSQSPSNKVTEKGKDVELRCDPISGHTALYWYRQSLGQGLEFLIYFQGNSAPDKSGLPSDRFSAERTGGSVSTLTIQRTQQEDSAVYLCASSPVVTGSGNTIYFGEGSWLTVV.